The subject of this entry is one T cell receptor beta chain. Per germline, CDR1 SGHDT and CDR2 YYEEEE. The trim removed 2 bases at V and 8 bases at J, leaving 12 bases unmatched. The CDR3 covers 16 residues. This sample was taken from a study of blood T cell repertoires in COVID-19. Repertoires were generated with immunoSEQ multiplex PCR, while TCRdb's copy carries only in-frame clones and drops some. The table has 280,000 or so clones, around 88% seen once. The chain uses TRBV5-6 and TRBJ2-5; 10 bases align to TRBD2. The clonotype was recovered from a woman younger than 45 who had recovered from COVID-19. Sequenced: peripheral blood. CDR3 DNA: TGTGCCAGCAGCTTCAACCTTGGGACTAGCGAGGACACCCAGTACTTC. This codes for CASSFNLGTSEDTQYF.